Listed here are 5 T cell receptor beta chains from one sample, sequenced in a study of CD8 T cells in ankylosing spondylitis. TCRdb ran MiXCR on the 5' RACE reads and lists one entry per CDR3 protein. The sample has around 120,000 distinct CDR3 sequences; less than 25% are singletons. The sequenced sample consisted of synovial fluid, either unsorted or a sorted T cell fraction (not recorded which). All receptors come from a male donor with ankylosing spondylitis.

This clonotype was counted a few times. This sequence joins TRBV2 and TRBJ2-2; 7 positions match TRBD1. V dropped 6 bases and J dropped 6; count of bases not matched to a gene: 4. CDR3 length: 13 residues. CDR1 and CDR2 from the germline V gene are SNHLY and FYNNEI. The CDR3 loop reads CASRKGAAGELFF. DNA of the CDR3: TGTGCCAGCAGGAAGGGGGCGGCCGGGGAGCTGTTTTTT.

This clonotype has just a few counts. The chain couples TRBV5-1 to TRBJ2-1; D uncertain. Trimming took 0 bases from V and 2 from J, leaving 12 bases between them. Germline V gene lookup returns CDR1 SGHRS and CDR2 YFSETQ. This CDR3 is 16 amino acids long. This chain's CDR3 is CASSLALRITYNEQFF. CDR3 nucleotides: TGCGCCAGCAGCTTGGCGTTGCGGATAACCTACAATGAGCAGTTCTTC.

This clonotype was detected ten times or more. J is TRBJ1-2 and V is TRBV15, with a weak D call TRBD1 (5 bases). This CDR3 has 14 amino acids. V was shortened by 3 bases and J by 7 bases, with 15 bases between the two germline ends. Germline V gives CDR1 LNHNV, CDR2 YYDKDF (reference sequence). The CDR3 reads CATSRTEGRGGYTF. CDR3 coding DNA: TGTGCCACCAGCAGGACAGAGGGAAGGGGTGGCTACACCTTC. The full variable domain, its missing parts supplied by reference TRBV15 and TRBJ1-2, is DAMVIQNPRYQVTQFGKPVTLSCSQTLNHNVMYWYQQKSSQAPKLLFHYYDKDFNNEADTPDNFQSRRPNTSFCFLDIRSPGLGDTAMYLCATSRTEGRGGYTFGSGTRLTVV.

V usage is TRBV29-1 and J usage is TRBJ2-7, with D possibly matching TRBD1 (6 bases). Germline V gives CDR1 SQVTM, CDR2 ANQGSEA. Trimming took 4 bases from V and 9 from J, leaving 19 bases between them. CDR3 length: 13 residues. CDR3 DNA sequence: TGCAGCGTTGTGTTAGGGCAGGGGTCAAGGCAGTACTTC. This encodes CSVVLGQGSRQYF.

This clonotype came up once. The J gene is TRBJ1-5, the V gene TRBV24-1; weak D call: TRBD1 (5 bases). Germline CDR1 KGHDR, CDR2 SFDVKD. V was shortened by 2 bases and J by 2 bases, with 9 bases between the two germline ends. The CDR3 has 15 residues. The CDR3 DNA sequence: TGTGCCACCAGTGATTCCGGCAGGGGCAATCAGCCCCAGCATTTT. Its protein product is CATSDSGRGNQPQHF.